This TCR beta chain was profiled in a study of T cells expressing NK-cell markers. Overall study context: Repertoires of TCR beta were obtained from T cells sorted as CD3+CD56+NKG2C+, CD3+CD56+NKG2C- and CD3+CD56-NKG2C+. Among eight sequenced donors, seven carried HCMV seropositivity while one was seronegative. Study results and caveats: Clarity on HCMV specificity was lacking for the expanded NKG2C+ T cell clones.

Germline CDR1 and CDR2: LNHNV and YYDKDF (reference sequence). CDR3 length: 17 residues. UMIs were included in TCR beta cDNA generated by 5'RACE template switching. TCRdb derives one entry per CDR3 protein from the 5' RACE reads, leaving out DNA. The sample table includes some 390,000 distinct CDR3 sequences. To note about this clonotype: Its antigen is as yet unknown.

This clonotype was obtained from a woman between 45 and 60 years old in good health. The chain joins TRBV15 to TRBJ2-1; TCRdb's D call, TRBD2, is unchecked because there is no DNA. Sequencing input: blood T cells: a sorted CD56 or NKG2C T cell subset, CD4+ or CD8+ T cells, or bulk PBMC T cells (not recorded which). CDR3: CATSRFPGLETANEQFF.